What follows describes a single T cell receptor beta chain. Profiled with immunoSEQ multiplex PCR; TCRdb holds only in-frame clones, not every one. This table has 95,000 to 100,000 clones, 80% to 90% appearing once. Trimming cost V 2 bases and J 2 bases; bases outside gene matches: 4. The CDR3 covers 15 residues. Germline V CDR1 and CDR2: MNHEY, SVGAGI. This record comes from a study of T cell responses to AZD1222 COVID-19 vaccine. The clonotype was recovered from an adult who received the AZD1222 COVID-19 vaccine. V gene TRBV6-5 combines with J gene TRBJ2-7; 9 nucleotides match TRBD1. Sequencing used peripheral blood, obtained 28 days after the second AZD1222 dose. The CDR3 region is CASSYAGQGTYEQYF. The CDR3 DNA follows: TGTGCCAGCAGTTACGCCGGACAGGGGACCTACGAGCAGTACTTC.